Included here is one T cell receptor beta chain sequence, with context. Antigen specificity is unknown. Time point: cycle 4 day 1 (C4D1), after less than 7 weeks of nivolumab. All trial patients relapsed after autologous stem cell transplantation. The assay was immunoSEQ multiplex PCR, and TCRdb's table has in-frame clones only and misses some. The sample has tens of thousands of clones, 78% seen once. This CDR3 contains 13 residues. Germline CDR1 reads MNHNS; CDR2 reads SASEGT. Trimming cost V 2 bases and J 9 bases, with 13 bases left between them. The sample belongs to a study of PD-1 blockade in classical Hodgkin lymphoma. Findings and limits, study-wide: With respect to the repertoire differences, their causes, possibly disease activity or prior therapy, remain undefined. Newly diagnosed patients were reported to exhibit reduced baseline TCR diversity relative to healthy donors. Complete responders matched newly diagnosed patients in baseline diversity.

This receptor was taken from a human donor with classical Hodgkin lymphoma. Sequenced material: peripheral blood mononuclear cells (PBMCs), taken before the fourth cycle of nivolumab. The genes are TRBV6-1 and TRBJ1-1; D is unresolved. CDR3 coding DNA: TGTGCCAGCAGTGAATACGACACCCAGCAAGCTTTCTTT. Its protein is CASSEYDTQQAFF.